These T cell receptor beta chains were read from a single sample in a study of T cells after yellow fever vaccination. A single record per CDR3 protein comes from TCRdb applying MiXCR to the 5' RACE reads. Among around 68,000 distinct CDR3 sequences listed, 7.3% were seen once. This specimen was CD8+ T cells sorted from PBMCs, taken more than 8 days after the first yellow fever vaccination. These receptors came from a man in his late teens or twenties who received the YFV17D yellow fever vaccine. CDR3s include the opening cysteine and the closing phenylalanine or tryptophan. A D gene is named only where the DNA matches it firmly. Not every row has a clone size; where given, it reads once, few, many or a size class.

CDR3nt: TGCGCCAGCAGCCAAGCGGATATAGGACAGCCGGCAAAACTGTTTTTT
CDR3aa: CASSQADIGQPAKLFF
v_gene: TRBV4-3
abundance: NA
d_gene: NA
j_gene: TRBJ1-4

CDR3nt: TGTGCCAGTAAGGAATCCGGGACAACTGAAGCTTTCTTT
CDR3aa: CASKESGTTEAFF
v_gene: TRBV19
abundance: many
d_gene: NA
j_gene: TRBJ1-1

CDR3nt: TGTGCCAGCAGCCATCAGCGGGGGGGGAGGGAGACGCAGTATTTT
CDR3aa: CASSHQRGGRETQYF
v_gene: TRBV7-8
abundance: few
d_gene: TRBD2
j_gene: TRBJ2-3

CDR3nt: TGTGCCAGCAGCTTGGTTGACCTTAGCACAGATACGCAGTATTTT
CDR3aa: CASSLVDLSTDTQYF
v_gene: TRBV7-9
abundance: many
d_gene: NA
j_gene: TRBJ2-3

CDR3nt: TGTGCCAGCAGGGGAGGGGGTGACGAGCAGTACTTC
CDR3aa: CASRGGGDEQYF
v_gene: TRBV7-9
abundance: few
d_gene: NA
j_gene: TRBJ2-7

CDR3nt: TGTGCCAGCAGCCAAGATTTCCCCCCCGGACACGGACTGTTCTTC
CDR3aa: CASSQDFPPGHGLFF
v_gene: TRBV3-1
abundance: few
d_gene: NA
j_gene: TRBJ2-1

CDR3nt: TGTGCCAGCAGCTTGAGTCAGGGGGCGGACCCCTATAATTCACCCCTCCACTTT
CDR3aa: CASSLSQGADPYNSPLHF
v_gene: TRBV5-5
abundance: many
d_gene: TRBD1
j_gene: TRBJ1-6

CDR3nt: TGTGCCTGCAGCCAACATGTCAGGGAGACTAGCGAGTTCTACAATGAGCAGTTCTTC
CDR3aa: CACSQHVRETSEFYNEQFF
v_gene: TRBV3-1
abundance: NA
d_gene: TRBD2
j_gene: TRBJ2-1

CDR3nt: TGCGCCAGCAGCGCAACCGGGACAGGATTCAACTATGGCTACACCTTC
CDR3aa: CASSATGTGFNYGYTF
v_gene: TRBV5-1
abundance: many
d_gene: TRBD1
j_gene: TRBJ1-2

CDR3nt: TGTGCCTGGAGTGTTTCACTCTACGAGCAGTACTTC
CDR3aa: CAWSVSLYEQYF
v_gene: TRBV30
abundance: few
d_gene: NA
j_gene: TRBJ2-7

CDR3nt: TGTGCCAGCAGCTTACTTTCCTTGGATGAGCAGTTCTTC
CDR3aa: CASSLLSLDEQFF
v_gene: TRBV11-2
abundance: NA
d_gene: NA
j_gene: TRBJ2-1

CDR3nt: TGCGCCAGCAGCCAAGAGCAACAGGGGGCTTGCACTGAAGCTTTCTTT
CDR3aa: CASSQEQQGACTEAFF
v_gene: TRBV4-3
abundance: NA
d_gene: TRBD1
j_gene: TRBJ1-1

CDR3nt: TGCAGTGCTAGAGGACGGAACTCTGGAAACACCATATATTTT
CDR3aa: CSARGRNSGNTIYF
v_gene: TRBV20-1
abundance: many
d_gene: NA
j_gene: TRBJ1-3

CDR3nt: TGCGCCAGCAGCCCTTACGAGGGGGCATCCGGGGAGCTGTTTTTT
CDR3aa: CASSPYEGASGELFF
v_gene: TRBV4-1
abundance: many
d_gene: TRBD1
j_gene: TRBJ2-2

CDR3nt: TGTGCCAGCAGCCACTTAGCGGGGGAATTTAATGAGCAGTTCTTC
CDR3aa: CASSHLAGEFNEQFF
v_gene: TRBV7-3
abundance: few
d_gene: TRBD2
j_gene: TRBJ2-1

CDR3nt: TGTGCCAGCAGCCCCTGGACAGGACCTTCCTACGAGCAGTACTTC
CDR3aa: CASSPWTGPSYEQYF
v_gene: TRBV11-2
abundance: many
d_gene: TRBD1
j_gene: TRBJ2-7

CDR3nt: TGCAGTGCTAGAGATCTCGGCAGGCTCAATCAGCCCCAGCATTTT
CDR3aa: CSARDLGRLNQPQHF
v_gene: TRBV20-1
abundance: NA
d_gene: NA
j_gene: TRBJ1-5

CDR3nt: TGTGCCTGGACCGCTAACTATGGCTACACCTTC
CDR3aa: CAWTANYGYTF
v_gene: TRBV30
abundance: many
d_gene: NA
j_gene: TRBJ1-2

CDR3nt: TGTGCCAGCAGCCCCGTAGGCGAGGGCGTGGGAAAACTGTTTTTT
CDR3aa: CASSPVGEGVGKLFF
v_gene: TRBV9
abundance: few
d_gene: NA
j_gene: TRBJ1-4

CDR3nt: TGTGCCAGCAGTTTTGGGCTCAACGCTTTCTTT
CDR3aa: CASSFGLNAFF
v_gene: TRBV12-3/TRBV12-4
abundance: few
d_gene: NA
j_gene: TRBJ1-1

CDR3nt: TGTGCCAGCAGCTTAAGCTCTGGTACGCAGTATTTT
CDR3aa: CASSLSSGTQYF
v_gene: TRBV7-2
abundance: NA
d_gene: NA
j_gene: TRBJ2-3

CDR3nt: TGTGCCAGCAACTTTGGACCGCTCACGGGTGAAGCTTTCTTT
CDR3aa: CASNFGPLTGEAFF
v_gene: TRBV7-8
abundance: many
d_gene: NA
j_gene: TRBJ1-1

CDR3nt: TGTGCCAGCATTTTAGCAGGGGCACAGGAGACCCAGTACTTC
CDR3aa: CASILAGAQETQYF
v_gene: TRBV6-2/TRBV6-3
abundance: many
d_gene: NA
j_gene: TRBJ2-5

CDR3nt: TGTGCCAGCAGCACAGGGGATCCCCCGTACTTC
CDR3aa: CASSTGDPPYF
v_gene: TRBV7-6
abundance: many
d_gene: TRBD1
j_gene: TRBJ2-5

CDR3nt: TGTGCCAGCAGCTTACGGCAGGTTCGATACTTC
CDR3aa: CASSLRQVRYF
v_gene: TRBV7-2
abundance: many
d_gene: NA
j_gene: TRBJ2-5

CDR3nt: TGCGCCAGCAGCCAACAGGCCGCAGTTTCCCCCCCCCTCCACTTT
CDR3aa: CASSQQAAVSPPLHF
v_gene: TRBV4-1
abundance: few
d_gene: NA
j_gene: TRBJ1-6

CDR3nt: TGTGCCAGCAGCCCCTGGACAGGAAACAATCAGCCCCAGCATTTT
CDR3aa: CASSPWTGNNQPQHF
v_gene: TRBV7-2
abundance: few
d_gene: TRBD1
j_gene: TRBJ1-5

CDR3nt: TGTGCCAGTAGCTGGACGTCGAACACCGGGGAGCTGTTTTTT
CDR3aa: CASSWTSNTGELFF
v_gene: TRBV19
abundance: few
d_gene: NA
j_gene: TRBJ2-2

CDR3nt: TGCGCCAGCAGCTTGGAGCACGGGACCACTGAAGCTTTCTTT
CDR3aa: CASSLEHGTTEAFF
v_gene: TRBV5-1
abundance: NA
d_gene: NA
j_gene: TRBJ1-1

CDR3nt: TGCGCCAGCAGCCAAGTGACAGGCACGAGCTCCTATAATTCACCCCTCCACTTT
CDR3aa: CASSQVTGTSSYNSPLHF
v_gene: TRBV4-1
abundance: few
d_gene: NA
j_gene: TRBJ1-6

CDR3nt: TGCGCCAGCAGCCCCACGCAGGCGGGTTCCCACTATGGCTACACCTTC
CDR3aa: CASSPTQAGSHYGYTF
v_gene: TRBV4-3
abundance: NA
d_gene: NA
j_gene: TRBJ1-2